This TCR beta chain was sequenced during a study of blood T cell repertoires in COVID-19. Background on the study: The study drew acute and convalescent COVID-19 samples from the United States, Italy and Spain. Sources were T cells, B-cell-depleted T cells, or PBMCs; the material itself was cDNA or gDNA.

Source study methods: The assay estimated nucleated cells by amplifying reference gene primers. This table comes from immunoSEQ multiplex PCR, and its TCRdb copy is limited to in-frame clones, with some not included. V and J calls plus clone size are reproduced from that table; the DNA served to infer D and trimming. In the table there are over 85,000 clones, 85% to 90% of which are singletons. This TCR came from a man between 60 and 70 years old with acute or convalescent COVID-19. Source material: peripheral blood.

CDR3 protein: CASNFADQQYF. The CDR3, as DNA: TGTGCCAGCAACTTTGCGGATCAGCAGTACTTC. The chain has TRBV5-8 and TRBJ2-7; D gene unclear. Trimming removed 6 bases at V and 8 bases at J, with 12 bases between. This CDR3 is built from 11 residues. Germline V gene sequence: CDR1 SGHTS, CDR2 YDEGEE.